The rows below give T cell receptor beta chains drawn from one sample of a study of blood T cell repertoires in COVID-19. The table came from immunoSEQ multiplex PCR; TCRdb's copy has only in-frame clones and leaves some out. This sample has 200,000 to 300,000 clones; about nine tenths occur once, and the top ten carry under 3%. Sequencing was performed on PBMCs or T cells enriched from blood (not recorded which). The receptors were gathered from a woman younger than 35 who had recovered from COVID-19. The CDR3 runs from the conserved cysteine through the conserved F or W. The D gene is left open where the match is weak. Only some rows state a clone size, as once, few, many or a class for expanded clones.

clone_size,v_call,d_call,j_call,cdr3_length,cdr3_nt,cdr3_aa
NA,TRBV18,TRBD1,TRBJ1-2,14,TGTGCCAGCTCACCCGGCGGGACAGGGGGAGGCTACACCTTC,CASSPGGTGGGYTF
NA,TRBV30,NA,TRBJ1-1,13,TGTGCCTGGAGTGGGTCGATAGACACTGAAGCTTTCTTT,CAWSGSIDTEAFF
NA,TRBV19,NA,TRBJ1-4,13,TGTGCCAGTAGTCCCACGGTTAATGAAAAACTGTTTTTT,CASSPTVNEKLFF
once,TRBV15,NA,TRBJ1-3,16,TGTGCCACCAGCAGAGACCCCCCCAGGGTCGGAAACACCATATATTTT,CATSRDPPRVGNTIYF
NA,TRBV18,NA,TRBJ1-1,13,TGTGCCAGCTCACCAGATAGGGGGACTGAAGCTTTCTTT,CASSPDRGTEAFF
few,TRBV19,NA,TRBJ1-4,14,TGTGCCAGTAAACCCCAGGGCAATAATGAAAAACTGTTTTTT,CASKPQGNNEKLFF
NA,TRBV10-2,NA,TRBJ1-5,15,TGCGCCAGCAGTGCTACAGGTGGTCTGAGTCAGCCCCAGCATTTT,CASSATGGLSQPQHF
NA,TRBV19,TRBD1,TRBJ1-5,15,TGTGCTATAAGTGGGACAGGGGGCTCGGGTCAGCCCCAGCATTTT,CAISGTGGSGQPQHF
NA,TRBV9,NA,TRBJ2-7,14,TGTGCCAGCAGCCCTTTAGCTGCCTCCTACGAGCAGTACTTC,CASSPLAASYEQYF
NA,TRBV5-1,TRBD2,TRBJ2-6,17,TGCGCCAGCAGCTTGACGGCTGCGGGGGCTGGGGCCAACGTCCTGACTTTC,CASSLTAAGAGANVLTF
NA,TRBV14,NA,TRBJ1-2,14,TGTGCCAGCAGCCTGACTGTCAAAAGCTATGGCTACACCTTC,CASSLTVKSYGYTF
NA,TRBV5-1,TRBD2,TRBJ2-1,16,TGCGCCAGCAGCTTGGCGTTAGCGGGGGCCGCGAGAGAGCAGTTCTTC,CASSLALAGAAREQFF
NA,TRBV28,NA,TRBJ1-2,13,TGTGCCAGTAACTTGGAGCTAAACTATGGCTACACCTTC,CASNLELNYGYTF
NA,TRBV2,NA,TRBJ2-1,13,TGTGCCAGTTCAGAGGGGGGGCCGAGTGAGCAGTTCTTC,CASSEGGPSEQFF
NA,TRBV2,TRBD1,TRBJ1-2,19,TGTGCCAGCCTCCCGGGACAGGGTGGTGCCCGGCAGGGATATTATGGCTACACCTTC,CASLPGQGGARQGYYGYTF
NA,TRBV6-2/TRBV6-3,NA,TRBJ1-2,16,TGTGCCAGCAGTTACTTGGTCTGGGAGTCTAACTATGGCTACACCTTC,CASSYLVWESNYGYTF
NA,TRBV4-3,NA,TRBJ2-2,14,TGCGCCAGCAGCCAAGTTAGGAACACCGGGGAGCTGTTTTTT,CASSQVRNTGELFF
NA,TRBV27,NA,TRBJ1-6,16,TGTGCCAGCAGTCCTCAGGGTGCCCCCTCCAATTCACCCCTCCACTTT,CASSPQGAPSNSPLHF
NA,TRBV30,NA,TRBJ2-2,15,TGTGCCTGGAGTGTAAGACTAGCGAACACCGGGGAGCTGTTTTTT,CAWSVRLANTGELFF
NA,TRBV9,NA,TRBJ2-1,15,TGTGCCAGCAGCGTAGTCGGGGGGCCCTACAATGAGCAGTTCTTC,CASSVVGGPYNEQFF
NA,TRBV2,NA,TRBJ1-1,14,TGTGCCAGCAGTGTCCTGGGGAGAACAGTTGAAGCTTTCTTT,CASSVLGRTVEAFF
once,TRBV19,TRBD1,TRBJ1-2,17,TGTGCCAGTAGTACTCGGACAGGGGGCCAATTTGTCTATGGCTACACCTTC,CASSTRTGGQFVYGYTF
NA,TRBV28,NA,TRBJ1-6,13,TGTGCCATCCGGTCATTTGGTAATTCACCCCTCCACTTT,CAIRSFGNSPLHF
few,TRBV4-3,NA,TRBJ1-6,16,TGCGCCAGCAGCCAAGAGCCATGGGGCCCCAATTCACCCCTCCACTTT,CASSQEPWGPNSPLHF
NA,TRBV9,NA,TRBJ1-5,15,TGTGCCAGCAGCGTAGATGGCAGGGGATTTCAGCCCCAGCATTTT,CASSVDGRGFQPQHF
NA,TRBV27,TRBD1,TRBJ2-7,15,TGTGCCAGCAGTTTCCCGGGACAGGGGGGTTCCGAGCAGTACTTC,CASSFPGQGGSEQYF
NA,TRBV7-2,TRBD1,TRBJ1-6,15,TGTGCCAGCAGCACCCGGACAGGGGGAAATTCACCCCTCCACTTT,CASSTRTGGNSPLHF
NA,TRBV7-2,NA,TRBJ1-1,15,TGTGCCAGCAGCCAAGATGGGACATCCGAAGGAGAAGCTTTCTTT,CASSQDGTSEGEAFF
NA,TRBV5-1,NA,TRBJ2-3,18,TGCGCCAGCAGCTACGTACCCTCCGAAAGGACAGACACAGATACGCAGTATTTT,CASSYVPSERTDTDTQYF
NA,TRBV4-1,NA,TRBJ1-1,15,TGCGCCAGCAGCCAAGATTGGGCTTTGCACACTGAAGCTTTCTTT,CASSQDWALHTEAFF